Following are 21 T cell receptor beta chains from one sample sequenced in a study of control samples from healthy donors and cancer patients. Assay used: immunoSEQ multiplex PCR; TCRdb lists only in-frame clones, some missing. This table holds about 70,000 clones, 70% to 90% found once. Material: PBMCs. The receptors here all came from a woman between 50 and 59 years old with head and neck cancer.

This rearrangement joins TRBV6-4 to TRBJ2-1; 10 bases are a match to TRBD2. V shed 2 bases and J 7 bases; nucleotides not matched to a gene: 8. This CDR3 contains 16 residues. The germline V gene has CDR1 MRHNA and CDR2 SNTAGT. The CDR3 bases are TGTGCCAGCAGTGACAGGGCAGCGGGGGGGTATAATGAGCAGTTCTTC. Amino acids: CASSDRAAGGYNEQFF.

The gene calls are TRBV18 and TRBJ1-6, with 8 nucleotides matching TRBD1. This CDR3 region has 14 residues. The trim removed 3 bases at V and 9 bases at J, leaving 4 bases unmatched. Per the germline V gene, CDR1 is KGHSH and CDR2 is LQKENI. CDR3 loop: CASSPRQGSSPLHF. CDR3 DNA: TGTGCCAGCTCACCCAGACAGGGGTCTTCACCCCTCCACTTT. Full variable domain (remainder filled in from reference TRBV18 and TRBJ1-6): NAGVMQNPRHLVRRRGQEARLRCSPMKGHSHVYWYRQLPEEGLKFMVYLQKENIIDESGMPKERFSAEFPKEGPSILRIQQVVRGDSAAYFCASSPRQGSSPLHFGNGTRLTVT.

The chain has TRBV19 and TRBJ1-1; D is undetermined. V was shortened by 5 bases and J by 5 bases, with 18 bases between the two germline ends. The CDR3 has 15 amino acids. Germline CDR1 and CDR2: LNHDA and SQIVND (reference sequence). CDR3 amino acids: CASSGRGMRYTEAFF. CDR3 nucleotide sequence: TGTGCCAGTAGTGGCCGAGGGATGCGGTATACTGAAGCTTTCTTT.

Only a few counts were recorded for this clone. V is TRBV19 and J is TRBJ2-7, with D perhaps given as TRBD1 or TRBD2 (5 bases each). This CDR3 region has 14 residues. V lost 5 bases, J lost 2 bases, and 13 bases lay in between. CDR1 is LNHDA, CDR2 SQIVND, per germline (reference sequence). This CDR3 is CASSSRDGAYEQYF. The CDR3 nucleotides read TGTGCCAGTAGTTCACGGGACGGAGCCTACGAGCAGTACTTC.

The V call is TRBV6-2 or TRBV6-3, the J call TRBJ2-7; D call uncertain. Germline CDR1 MNHEY, CDR2 SVGEGT. The CDR3 is 11 amino acids. The V end lost 5 bases, the J end lost 6 bases, and 8 bases lay between the germline ends. CDR3 DNA: TGTGCCAGCAGTCCCTTCGGCGAGCAGTACTTC. The encoded protein is CASSPFGEQYF.

The V call is TRBV28, the J call TRBJ2-7, with 8 bases identical to TRBD1. This CDR3 region has 14 residues. The germline CDR1 and CDR2 sequences are MDHEN and SYDVKM. Trimming cost V 6 bases and J 2 bases; bases outside gene matches: 6. The CDR3 spells CASRGQGGPYEQYF. CDR3 nucleotide sequence: TGTGCCAGCAGAGGACAGGGCGGGCCCTACGAGCAGTACTTC. The whole variable domain, remainder taken from reference TRBV28 and TRBJ2-7, is DVKVTQSSRYLVKRTGEKVFLECVQDMDHENMFWYRQDPGLGLRLIYFSYDVKMKEKGDIPEGYSVSREKKERFSLILESASTNQTSMYLCASRGQGGPYEQYFGPGTRLTVT.

The V and J genes are TRBV6-5 and TRBJ1-5; 7 bases are shared with TRBD1. The CDR3 length is 15 residues. The V segment lost 4 bases and the J segment 2 bases; nucleotides outside the gene matches: 5. Per germline, CDR1 MNHEY and CDR2 SVGAGI. CDR3 loop: CASSSGTVGNQPQHF. The CDR3 DNA reads TGTGCCAGCAGTTCCGGGACAGTCGGCAATCAGCCCCAGCATTTT.

The chain joins TRBV30 to TRBJ1-4; maybe TRBD1 (5 bases). CDR3 length: 16 amino acids. The V end was cut by 1 base, the J end by 0 bases, with 12 bases between. The V gene's germline CDR1 is GTSNPN and CDR2 SVGIG (reference sequence). The CDR3 DNA reads TGTGCCTGGAGTGGGGCAGAGACAGCAACTAATGAAAAACTGTTTTTT. The encoded protein is CAWSGAETATNEKLFF.

The chain couples TRBV28 to TRBJ2-1, with 7 bases aligning to TRBD1. The CDR3 runs to 14 residues. V shed 5 bases, J shed 14 bases, and the junction held 15 bases outside the gene matches. Germline assignment: CDR1 MDHEN and CDR2 SYDVKM. The CDR3 loop is CASSDRASSQLEFF. The DNA for the CDR3 is TGTGCCAGCAGTGACAGGGCCTCATCGCAGTTGGAGTTCTTC.

This chain uses TRBV7-8 with TRBJ1-2; D is perhaps TRBD1 (6 bases). The germline gives CDR1 SGHVS, CDR2 FQNEAQ. V was pared by 4 bases and J by 8 bases, with 20 bases between. The CDR3 is made up of 15 amino acids. This chain's CDR3 is CASSSFRGAGGGYTF. CDR3 bases: TGTGCCAGCAGCTCTTTTAGGGGGGCTGGGGGAGGCTACACCTTC.

The chain uses TRBV27 and TRBJ1-2, with D uncertain. Germline assignment: CDR1 MNHEY and CDR2 SMNVEV (reference sequence). The CDR3 is 13 residues long. With 0 bases removed from V and 7 bases from J, the gap between germline ends came to 9 bases. Here the CDR3 reads CASSLSGLGGYTF. In DNA form, the CDR3 reads TGTGCCAGCAGTTTATCAGGGCTCGGTGGCTACACCTTC.

This rearrangement joins TRBV6-5 to TRBJ1-2; possible D gene TRBD1, 6 bases. Germline-derived CDR1 and CDR2 are MNHEY and SVGAGI. This CDR3 region has 15 residues. V dropped 11 bases and J dropped 0 bases, with 19 bases sitting between them. The CDR3 DNA follows: TGTGCCTCCTGGGGGGCAGGGGATGCTAACTATGGCTACACCTTC. Translated, it gives CASWGAGDANYGYTF.

The J gene is TRBJ1-2, the V gene TRBV14; 7 nucleotides align to TRBD1. Trimming cost V 3 bases and J 4 bases; bases outside gene matches: 8. The length of the CDR3 is 15 residues. CDR1 is SGHDN, CDR2 FVKESK, per germline. The chain's CDR3 is CASSHGGSGGYGYTF. The CDR3 DNA is TGTGCCAGCAGCCATGGAGGATCAGGGGGCTATGGCTACACCTTC.

The chain links TRBV6-5 to TRBJ1-6, with a weak D call TRBD1 (5 bases). The germline gives CDR1 MNHEY, CDR2 SVGAGI. The CDR3 sequence is 14 residues long. V shed 7 bases and J shed 9 bases, with 16 bases lying between them. The CDR3 spells CASIGFGQGSPLHF. The CDR3 DNA follows: TGTGCCAGCATTGGGTTCGGACAAGGTTCACCCCTCCACTTT.

The chain combines TRBV20-1 with TRBJ1-1; D is perhaps TRBD1 (6 bases). The germline CDR1 and CDR2 sequences are DFQATT and SNEGSKA (reference sequence). The CDR3 runs 14 residues. Trimming cost V 3 bases and J 2 bases, with 13 bases left between them. This chain's CDR3 is CSASRPGTNTEAFF. The DNA of the CDR3 is TGCAGTGCTAGTCGGCCAGGGACAAACACTGAAGCTTTCTTT.

A single count supports this clone. The gene calls are TRBV28 and TRBJ1-3; D gene ambiguous. Trimming took off 6 bases at V and 0 bases at J, with 6 bases between the two ends. The CDR3 has 13 amino acids. Germline values: CDR1 MDHEN, CDR2 SYDVKM. The CDR3 DNA follows: TGTGCCAGCAGGGGTAGCTCTGGAAACACCATATATTTT. Translation: CASRGSSGNTIYF.

The chain carries TRBV7-9 and TRBJ1-2; D may be TRBD1 (6 bases). The CDR3 runs to 14 residues. V was cut by 3 bases and J by 5 bases, with 13 bases left in between. Per germline, CDR1 SEHNR and CDR2 FQNEAQ (reference sequence). CDR3 in amino acids: CASSFTGPPYGYTF. CDR3 sequence (DNA): TGTGCCAGCAGCTTTACAGGGCCCCCTTATGGCTACACCTTC.

The V gene is TRBV5-6, the J gene TRBJ2-3, with 7 bases aligning to TRBD1. This CDR3 spans 16 amino acids. V was pared by 4 bases and J by 6 bases, with 14 bases of the junction left unmatched. Germline assignment: CDR1 SGHDT and CDR2 YYEEEE. CDR3 in DNA: TGTGCCAGCAGCATCCGACAGGGTGGGGTCGTTGATACGCAGTATTTT. Encoded protein: CASSIRQGGVVDTQYF.

This clone was recorded only once. The V call is TRBV6-5, the J call TRBJ2-1; weak D call: TRBD2 (6 bases). The germline V gene has CDR1 MNHEY and CDR2 SVGAGI. This CDR3 has 12 residues. The V and J ends lost 6 bases and 9 bases respectively, with 12 bases between them. The CDR3 spells CASRTGVSEQFF. CDR3 DNA: TGTGCCAGCAGAACGGGGGTAAGTGAGCAGTTCTTC.

V gene TRBV10-1 combines with J gene TRBJ1-4, with unresolved D. Germline loops: CDR1 WNHNN, CDR2 SYGVQD (reference sequence). The V end lost 6 bases, the J end lost 2 bases, and 16 bases lay between the germline ends. The CDR3 is made up of 16 amino acids. This CDR3 is CASRQISHPTNEKLFF. The CDR3 nucleotides are TGCGCCAGCAGGCAGATCTCGCATCCCACTAATGAAAAACTGTTTTTT.

The V call is TRBV5-1, the J call TRBJ2-5; 9 bases align to TRBD2. Germline lookup yields CDR1 SGHRS and CDR2 YFSETQ. This CDR3 is 14 amino acids long. J was trimmed by 5 bases and V by 5 bases; bases with no gene match: 7. In DNA form, the CDR3 reads TGCGCCAGCAGAGGACTAGCGCAGGGGGAGACCCAGTACTTC. It translates to CASRGLAQGETQYF.